Given below is one T cell receptor (beta chain) in context. Its antigen remains unknown. This sample was included in a study of T cell responses to AZD1222 COVID-19 vaccine. Sequencing was performed with immunoSEQ multiplex PCR; in TCRdb, only in-frame clones are kept and a portion is missing. The table records about 130,000 clones, roughly 90% of them present only once. Overall study results and limits: Samples come after the peak T cell response, not at day 14.

J gave up 8 bases and V 3 bases, and 13 bases lay outside the gene matches. The CDR3 totals 18 residues. Germline values: CDR1 KGHSH, CDR2 LQKENI. This TCR was recovered from an adult in good health. The sequencing used peripheral blood, collected on day 0 of AZD1222 vaccination. The rearrangement links TRBV18 to TRBJ1-4; 12 nucleotides match TRBD1. In nucleotides, the CDR3 is TGTGCCAGCTCACCCCCCGGGACAGGGGGCTCCCCGTGGGAAAAACTGTTTTTT. Protein sequence: CASSPPGTGGSPWEKLFF.